This T cell receptor beta chain was sequenced in a study of cytomegalovirus exposure and HLA in healthy donors. Both 60 Vbeta primers and 13 Jbeta primers went into the PCR. Assay: immunoSEQ multiplex PCR; the TCRdb copy retains only in-frame clones and omits some. The table records some 130,000 clones, approximately 80% of them present only once. The ends were cut back, 2 bases at V and 4 bases at J, with 9 bases in the middle. This CDR3 has 14 residues. Looked up from germline, CDR1 is SGHRS and CDR2 is YFSETQ. General study points: In an earlier analysis, about 90% or about 30%: the productive usage of most TCR beta V segments. Later examination showed HLA-associated TCR beta chains had greater clonal expansion than equally common others. The study put some 150 TCR beta chains on its list as cytomegalovirus-associated. Beyond CMV serostatus, there was no information to go on about immune exposure.

On this clone: Its antigen is still unknown.

The chain uses TRBV5-1 and TRBJ2-2; D ambiguous. This receptor was taken from a male donor in good health and CMV-seropositive. The sequenced sample consisted of PBMCs. The CDR3 DNA sequence: TGCGCCAGCAGCTTTTTAGTTGCCACCGGGGAGCTGTTTTTT. Encoded protein: CASSFLVATGELFF.